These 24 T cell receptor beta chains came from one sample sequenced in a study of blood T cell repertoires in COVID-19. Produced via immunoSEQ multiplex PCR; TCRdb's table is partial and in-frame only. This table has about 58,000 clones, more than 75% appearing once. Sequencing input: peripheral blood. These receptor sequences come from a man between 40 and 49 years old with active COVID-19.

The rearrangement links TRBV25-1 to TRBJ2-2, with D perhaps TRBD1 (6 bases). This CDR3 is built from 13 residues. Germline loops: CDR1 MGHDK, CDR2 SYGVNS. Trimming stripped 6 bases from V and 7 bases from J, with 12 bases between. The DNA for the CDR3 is TGTGCCAGCAGGAACAGGGTGGACGGGGAGCTGTTTTTT. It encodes CASRNRVDGELFF. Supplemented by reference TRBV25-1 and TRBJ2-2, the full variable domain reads EADIYQTPRYLVIGTGKKITLECSQTMGHDKMYWYQQDPGMELHLIHYSYGVNSTEKGDLSSESTVSRIRTEHFPLTLESARPSHTSQYLCASRNRVDGELFFGEGSRLTVL.

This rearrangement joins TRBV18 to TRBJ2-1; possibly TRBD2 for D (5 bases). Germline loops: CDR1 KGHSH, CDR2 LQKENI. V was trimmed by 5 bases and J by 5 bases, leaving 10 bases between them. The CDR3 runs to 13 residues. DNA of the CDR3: TGTGCCAGCTCATCGGGATCGCACAATGAGCAGTTCTTC. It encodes CASSSGSHNEQFF.

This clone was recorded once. CDR3 residues: CASSIIAGGGYNEQFF. In DNA form, the CDR3 reads TGTGCCAGTAGTATCATAGCGGGAGGGGGCTACAATGAGCAGTTCTTC. The V and J genes are TRBV19 and TRBJ2-1; 11 bases are shared with TRBD2. J lost 3 bases, V lost 3 bases, and 4 bases had no gene match. Germline V gene sequence: CDR1 LNHDA, CDR2 SQIVND (reference sequence). This CDR3 contains 16 residues.

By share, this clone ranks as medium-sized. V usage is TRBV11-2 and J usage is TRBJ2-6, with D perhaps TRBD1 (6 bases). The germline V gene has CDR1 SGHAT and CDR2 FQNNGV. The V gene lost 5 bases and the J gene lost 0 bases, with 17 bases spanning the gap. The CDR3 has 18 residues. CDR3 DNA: TGTGCCAGCAGCCCACGAGCAGGGGAGAGCTCTGGGGCCAACGTCCTGACTTTC. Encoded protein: CASSPRAGESSGANVLTF.

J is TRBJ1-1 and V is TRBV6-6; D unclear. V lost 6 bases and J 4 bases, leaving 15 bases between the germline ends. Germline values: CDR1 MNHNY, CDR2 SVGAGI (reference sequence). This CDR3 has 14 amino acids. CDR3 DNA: TGTGCCAGCAGCCCCAGGAGGGTAGGCACTGAAGCTTTCTTT. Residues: CASSPRRVGTEAFF.

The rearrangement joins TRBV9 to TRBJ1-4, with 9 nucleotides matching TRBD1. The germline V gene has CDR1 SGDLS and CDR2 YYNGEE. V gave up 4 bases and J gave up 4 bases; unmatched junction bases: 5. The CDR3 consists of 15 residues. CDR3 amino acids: CASSRGQGGNEKLFF. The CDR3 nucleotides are TGTGCCAGCAGCCGGGGACAGGGCGGTAATGAAAAACTGTTTTTT.

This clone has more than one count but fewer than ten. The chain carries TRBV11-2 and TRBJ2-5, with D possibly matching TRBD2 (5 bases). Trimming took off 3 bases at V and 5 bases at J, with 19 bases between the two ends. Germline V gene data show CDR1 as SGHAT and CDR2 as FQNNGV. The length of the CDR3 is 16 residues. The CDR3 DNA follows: TGTGCCAGCAGCTTTGGTGGTCTAGCTGGTGTTGAGACCCAGTACTTC. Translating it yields CASSFGGLAGVETQYF. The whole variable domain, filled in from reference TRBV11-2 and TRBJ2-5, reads EAGVAQSPRYKIIEKRQSVAFWCNPISGHATLYWYQQILGQGPKLLIQFQNNGVVDDSQLPKDRFSAERLKGVDSTLKIQPAKLEDSAVYLCASSFGGLAGVETQYFGPGTRLLVL.

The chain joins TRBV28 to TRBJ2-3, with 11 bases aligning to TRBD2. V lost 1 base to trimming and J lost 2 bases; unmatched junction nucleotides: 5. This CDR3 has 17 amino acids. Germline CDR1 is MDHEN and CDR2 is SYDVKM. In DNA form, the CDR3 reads TGTGCCAGCAGTTTATCCCGGACTAGCGGGTACACAGATACGCAGTATTTT. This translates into CASSLSRTSGYTDTQYF.

The CDR3 spells CASSFIEDTGELFF. In DNA form, the CDR3 reads TGCGCCAGCAGCTTTATAGAGGATACCGGGGAGCTGTTTTTT. The chain joins TRBV5-1 to TRBJ2-2; no reliable D call. The CDR3 loop spans 14 amino acids. From germline, CDR1 is SGHRS and CDR2 YFSETQ. V lost 2 bases, J lost 5 bases, and 10 bases lay in between.

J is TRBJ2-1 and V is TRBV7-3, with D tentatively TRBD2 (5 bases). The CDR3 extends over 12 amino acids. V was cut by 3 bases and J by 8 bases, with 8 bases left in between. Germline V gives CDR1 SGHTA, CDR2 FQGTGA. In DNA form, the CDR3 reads TGTGCCAGCAGCTTTGACGGGGATGAGCAGTTCTTC. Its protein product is CASSFDGDEQFF. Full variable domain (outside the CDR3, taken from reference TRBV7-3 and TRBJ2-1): GAGVSQTPSNKVTEKGKYVELRCDPISGHTALYWYRQSLGQGPEFLIYFQGTGAADDSGLPNDRFFAVRPEGSVSTLKIQRTERGDSAVYLCASSFDGDEQFFGPGTRLTVL.

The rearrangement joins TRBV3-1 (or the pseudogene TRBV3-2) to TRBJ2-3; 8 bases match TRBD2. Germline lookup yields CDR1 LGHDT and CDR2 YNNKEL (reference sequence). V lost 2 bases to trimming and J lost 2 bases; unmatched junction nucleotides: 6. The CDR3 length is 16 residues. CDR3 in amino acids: CASSQMRGDLTDTQYF. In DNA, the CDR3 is TGTGCCAGCAGCCAAATGCGGGGGGATCTCACAGATACGCAGTATTTT.

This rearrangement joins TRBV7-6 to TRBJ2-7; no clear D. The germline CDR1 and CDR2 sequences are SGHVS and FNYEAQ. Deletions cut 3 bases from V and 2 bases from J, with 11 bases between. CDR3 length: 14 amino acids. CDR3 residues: CASSFSPKPYEQYF. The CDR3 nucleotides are TGTGCCAGCAGCTTCTCACCTAAACCCTACGAGCAGTACTTC.

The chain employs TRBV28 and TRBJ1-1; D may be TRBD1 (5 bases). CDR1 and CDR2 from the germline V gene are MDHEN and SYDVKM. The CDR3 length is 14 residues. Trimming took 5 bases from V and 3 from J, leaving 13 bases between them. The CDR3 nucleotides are TGTGCCAGCAGTCGCGACAGTGGCTACACTGAAGCTTTCTTT. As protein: CASSRDSGYTEAFF.

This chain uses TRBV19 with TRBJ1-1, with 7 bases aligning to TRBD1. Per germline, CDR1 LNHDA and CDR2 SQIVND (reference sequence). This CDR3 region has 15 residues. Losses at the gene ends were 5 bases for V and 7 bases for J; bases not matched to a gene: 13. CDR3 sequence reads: CASSLAGTVLFEAFF. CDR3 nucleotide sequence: TGTGCCAGTAGTCTCGCCGGGACAGTCCTATTTGAAGCTTTCTTT.

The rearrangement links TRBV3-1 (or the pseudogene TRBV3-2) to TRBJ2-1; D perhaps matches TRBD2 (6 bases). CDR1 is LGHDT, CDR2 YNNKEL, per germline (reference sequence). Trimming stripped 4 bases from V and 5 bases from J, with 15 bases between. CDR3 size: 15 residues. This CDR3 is CASSLLMGGNNEQFF. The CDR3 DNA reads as TGTGCCAGCAGCCTACTAATGGGGGGAAACAATGAGCAGTTCTTC.

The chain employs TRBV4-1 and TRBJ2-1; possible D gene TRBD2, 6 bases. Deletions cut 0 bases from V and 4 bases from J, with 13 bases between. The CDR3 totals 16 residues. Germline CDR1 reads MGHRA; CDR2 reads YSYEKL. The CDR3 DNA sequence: TGCGCCAGCAGCCAAGATGTTGCGGGGATATACAATGAGCAGTTCTTC. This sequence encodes CASSQDVAGIYNEQFF.

Written as DNA, the CDR3 is TGTGCCAGCAGCTCCGGTCAGGGTTCCTCTGGGGCCAACGTCCTGACTTTC. Translated: CASSSGQGSSGANVLTF. This rearrangement joins TRBV27 to TRBJ2-6, with D possibly TRBD1 on 5 matching bases. This CDR3 comprises 17 residues. V was pared by 6 bases and J by 0 bases, with 15 bases between. Per the germline V gene, CDR1 is MNHEY and CDR2 is SMNVEV (reference sequence).

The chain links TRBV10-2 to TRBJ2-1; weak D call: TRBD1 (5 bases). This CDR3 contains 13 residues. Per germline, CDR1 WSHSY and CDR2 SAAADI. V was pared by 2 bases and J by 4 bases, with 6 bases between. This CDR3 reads CASSENRYNEQFF. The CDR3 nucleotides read TGCGCCAGCAGTGAGAACAGGTACAATGAGCAGTTCTTC.

As DNA, the CDR3 is TGTGCCAGCAGTTTAAGCGGCAGAGCCTCTGGAAACACCATATATTTT. It translates to CASSLSGRASGNTIYF. The chain uses TRBV27 and TRBJ1-3; D call uncertain. Trimming stripped 2 bases from V and 0 bases from J, with 11 bases between. The germline CDR1 and CDR2 sequences are MNHEY and SMNVEV (reference sequence). The CDR3 spans 16 residues.

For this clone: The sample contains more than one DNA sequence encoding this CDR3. CDR3 amino acids: CASSLRGQETQYF. The CDR3 DNA sequence: TGTGCCAGCAGCTTACGCGGGCAAGAGACCCAGTACTTC. This chain links TRBV7-2 with TRBJ2-5, with D possibly being TRBD2 (5 bases). Germline loops: CDR1 SGHTA, CDR2 FQGNSA. This CDR3 comprises 13 residues. V gave up 2 bases and J gave up 2 bases, with 6 bases separating them.

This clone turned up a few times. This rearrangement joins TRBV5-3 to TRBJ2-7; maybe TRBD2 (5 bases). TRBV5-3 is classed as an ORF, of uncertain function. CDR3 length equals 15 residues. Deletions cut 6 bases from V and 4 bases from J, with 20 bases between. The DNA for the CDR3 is TGTGCCAGAACTTTCTGCGGACTGCTAAGGTACGAGCAGTACTTC. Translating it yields CARTFCGLLRYEQYF.

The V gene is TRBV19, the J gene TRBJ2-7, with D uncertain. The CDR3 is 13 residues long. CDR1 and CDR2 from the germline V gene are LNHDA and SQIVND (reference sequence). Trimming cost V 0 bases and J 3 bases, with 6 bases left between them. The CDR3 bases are TGTGCCAGTAGTATAGACAGGTTCTACGAGCAGTACTTC. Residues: CASSIDRFYEQYF.

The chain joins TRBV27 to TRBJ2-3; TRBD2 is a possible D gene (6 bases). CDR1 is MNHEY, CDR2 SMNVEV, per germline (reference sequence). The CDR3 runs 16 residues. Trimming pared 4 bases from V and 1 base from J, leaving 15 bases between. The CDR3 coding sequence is TGTGCCAGCAGTTCATCCGTGCGGGGCGGCACAGATACGCAGTATTTT. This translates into CASSSSVRGGTDTQYF.

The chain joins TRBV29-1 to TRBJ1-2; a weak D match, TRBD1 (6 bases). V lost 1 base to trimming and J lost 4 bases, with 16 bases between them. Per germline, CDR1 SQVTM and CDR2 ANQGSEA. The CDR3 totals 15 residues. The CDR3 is CSVEVVGWGLYGYTF. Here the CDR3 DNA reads TGCAGCGTTGAAGTAGTGGGGTGGGGGCTCTATGGCTACACCTTC.